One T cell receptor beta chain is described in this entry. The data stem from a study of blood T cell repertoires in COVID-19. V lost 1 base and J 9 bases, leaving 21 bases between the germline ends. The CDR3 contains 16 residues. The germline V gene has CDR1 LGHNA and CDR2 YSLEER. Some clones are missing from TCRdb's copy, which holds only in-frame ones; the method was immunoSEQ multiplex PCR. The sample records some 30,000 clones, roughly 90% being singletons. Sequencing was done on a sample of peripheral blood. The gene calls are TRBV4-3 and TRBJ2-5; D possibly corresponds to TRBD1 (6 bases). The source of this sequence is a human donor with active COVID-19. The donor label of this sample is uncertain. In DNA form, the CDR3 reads TGCGCCAGCAGCCAAGGTGGACTTCAGGGGAGAGGGCCCCAGTACTTC. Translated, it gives CASSQGGLQGRGPQYF.